This T cell receptor (beta chain) was sequenced during a study of T cells after yellow fever vaccination. Background on the study: Preparation of the low-cell-number fractions used SMART-Seq v4 Ultra Low Input. Whole-study findings and limits: Contaminants from the bulk population, in the form of abundant clonotypes, could be found in FACS-sorted repertoires. Re-detected after boosting: most primary clones, more than 95% of CD4 and over 80% of CD8.

This clonotype occurred a few times. Its antigen is still unknown. With 0 bases removed from V and 0 bases from J, the gap between germline ends came to 7 bases. The CDR3 consists of 15 residues. The germline gives CDR1 SGHRS, CDR2 YFSETQ. Template switching by 5'RACE produced TCR cDNA, adding a universal primer site and UMIs. MiXCR was run by TCRdb on the 5' RACE reads, yielding one entry per CDR3 protein. The sample carries 500,000 to 650,000 distinct CDR3 sequences, about a sixth recorded once. The chain uses TRBV5-1 and TRBJ1-5; D remains ambiguous. The receptor comes from a man younger than 30 who received the YFV17D yellow fever vaccine. Sequenced material: PBMCs, taken more than 4 days after the first yellow fever vaccination. CDR3 bases: TGCGCCAGCAGCTTGGATCCGGATAGCAATCAGCCCCAGCATTTT. Translation gives CASSLDPDSNQPQHF.